This T cell receptor beta chain was recovered during a study of T cell repertoires in cytomegalovirus infection. Study-wide findings and caveats: Totalled public TCR beta family frequency picked out people who carried CMV plus the relevant HLA. There were HLA-C-restricted CMV-specific TCR beta clonotypes dominating the ex vivo response.

CDR1 SGHTA and CDR2 FQGNSA come from the germline V gene. Trimming left V 4 bases short and J 0 bases short, with 7 bases between. The CDR3 length is 14 residues. From the reads, TCRdb called clonotypes with MiXCR, one entry per CDR3 protein. The sample includes around 99,000 distinct CDR3 sequences, around 30% seen only once; the top ten take about 81%. This clonotype showed up many times. The antigen remains undetermined. This sequence originates from a human donor in good health (CMV status not recorded). Some clones in this sample may be carry-over from other donors' samples. Sequenced material: CD8+ T cells from cultured PBMCs, taken from culture after CMV antigen stimulation. This chain joins TRBV7-2 and TRBJ1-3; D call uncertain. Here the CDR3 DNA reads TGTGCCAGCAGCTATCTCGGCTCTGGAAACACCATATATTTT. Amino acids: CASSYLGSGNTIYF.